This T cell receptor beta chain was sequenced in a study of cytomegalovirus exposure and HLA in healthy donors (dated by TCRdb to the late 2010s). The study in broad terms: An earlier analysis of approximately 640 of the donors reported 250 to 300 Gb of sequence data and 117 million unique TCR beta sequences from 190 million or so T cells. About 300 gigabases of sequencing data and tens of millions of unique TCR sequences were included in an early release covering 500 to 750 HLA-typed donors. Among the roughly 400 genotyped donors, around 81% belonged to the genetic ancestry cluster associated with self-reported Caucasian donors. The study was designed to test whether signatures of past pathogen exposure could be identified by cataloging public T cell receptors. The study used immunosequencing to profile the T cell repertoires of 666 subjects and linked those repertoires to cytomegalovirus serostatus. In addition to the first cohort of roughly 670 subjects, a separate validation cohort of approximately 130 different subjects was used. To predict cytomegalovirus infection status, the study brought together high-throughput TCR immunosequencing, statistical association of individual TCRs with disease status, and machine learning. A later analysis re-analyzed previously published TCR beta repertoires from 600 to 850 donors and added high-resolution HLA genotyping to study TCR occurrence patterns. Rather than drawing on any new phenotypic data, the later analysis identified candidate immune exposures from TCR beta sequences and the way those sequences occurred across donors. An earlier analysis of some 600 of the donors applied high-throughput TCR beta sequencing to assess whether each TCR beta V gene segment acted as functional or pseudogenic. Donor age, sex, ethnicity and CMV serostatus were collected together with the repertoire data. A later genetic analysis took genome-wide SNP genotypes for about 65% of the 666 donors and used that subset as a discovery cohort. All discovery cohort repertoires had been generated on a single sequencing platform. Class I and class II HLA loci were covered by the typing at four-digit resolution. The number of donors typed differed by locus, with 629-630 for A, B, C, DRB1 and DQB1, roughly 550 for DQA1, 606 for DPA1, and around 450 for DPB1. A few DR-DQ haplotypes were treated as single units for association and clustering because of strong linkage in the cohort. Among about 410 genotyped donors of the cohort, an average of around 220,000 unique TCR beta nucleotide sequences was sequenced per donor, of which about 18% were non-productive. The paper's findings and limits, for the study overall: Correlated functional status among segregating V segments might be attributable to linkage disequilibrium, but an unknown experimental factor could not be ruled out. In a later analysis, HLA-associated TCR beta chains were found to be more clonally expanded and to have lower generation probabilities than equally common non-associated chains. Because the 87-base-pair reads could not distinguish some IMGT-functional V segments, including TRBV6-2 and TRBV6-3, those segments were excluded. When HLA alleles, especially DR and DQ, strongly co-occurred, attributing TCR associations to individual alleles was difficult. The authors suggested that the approach could potentially be extended to other disease states and immunological phenotypes. In a later analysis, most CMV-associated TCR beta chains were found to appear HLA-restricted, with HLA associations seemingly driven largely by CMV exposure. In a later genetic analysis, a missense DCLRE1C variant was associated with V-gene and J-gene trimming of TCR beta chains, and the association was replicated in an independent cohort. The cohort was sequenced for TCR beta chains only, and without alpha or paired-chain data the features that could be detected were limited. The classifier was reported to diagnose cytomegalovirus status with high specificity and sensitivity in both the original and validation cohorts. A total of 150 to 200 TCR beta chains were listed by the study as associated with cytomegalovirus. Roughly uniform sequencing depth across donors was assumed in presence/absence analyses, although this assumption may not hold. Immune exposure information for the cohort was limited to CMV serostatus. A cluster of highly shared sequence variants was judged likely to represent a technical artifact of the sequencing pipeline. In vitro tests confirmed that a few of the cytomegalovirus-associated TCR beta chains recognize cytomegalovirus antigens. In a later analysis, several top co-occurrence clusters were reported to appear linked to parvovirus B19, influenza, CMV and Epstein-Barr virus. According to a later analysis, TCR association rates differed among HLA loci, with DRB1 alleles showing the most associated TCRs and HLA-C alleles showing the fewest. Specific HLA alleles were associated with 15,000 to 20,000 TCR beta sequences at a false discovery rate of 0.05 in a later analysis. In an earlier analysis of around 500 of the donors, most TCR beta V segments appeared in productive rearrangements about 87% or about 30% of the time, broadly matching IMGT annotations. Compared with the roughly 600-donor mean, donors in an Asian-associated ancestry cluster had fewer N-insertions in productive TCRs, according to a later genetic analysis. Seventeen rarely observed V segments, including chromosome 9 orphons, were excluded from the earlier analysis of almost 600 of the donors because counts were too low. Because some donors lacked HLA typing at each locus, the association tests relied only on the typed subset. Most TCR sequences were seen in very few donors, while some public TCRs were found in many individuals. A further reported finding was that TCR beta sequences accurately predicted the HLA-A and HLA-B alleles for most subjects in the first cohort.

Concerning this clone: Its antigen specificity is not known. No per-base quality is available; no much larger clone lies one base away.

The cohort consisted of some 730 healthy bone marrow donors. All cohort members were sampled while nominally healthy, although unrecorded immune exposures were likely present. The donor was CMV seronegative and belonged to the group of around 400 seronegative cohort members. A peripheral blood sample was provided by each donor, and peripheral blood mononuclear cells were used for TCR beta sequencing. The Qiagen DNeasy Blood Extraction Kit was used to extract genomic DNA from the blood cell samples. Libraries were made using the immunoSEQ multiplex PCR assay. For the multiplex PCR, a mixture combining 60 forward primers for TCR Vbeta segments and 13 reverse primers for TCR Jbeta segments was used. Amplification of the CDR3 region of rearranged TCR beta genes was performed with a multiplex PCR assay on genomic DNA. On the Illumina HiSeq System, the amplified TCR beta libraries were sequenced as 87-base-pair reads. The authors processed their data as follows. A later analysis counted about 76 million unique TCR beta chains across the 650 to 800 repertoires, and 10 million to 11 million of these chains were shared by at least two donors. Raw reads were error-corrected and collapsed into unique sequences by a nearest-neighbor algorithm in which closely related sequences were merged to remove PCR and sequencing errors. CDR3 sequences were aligned to IMGT reference sequences to assign V, D and J gene segments. For a sequence to be retained, a match of at least six nucleotides was required to both a V gene segment and a J gene segment. Rearrangements were called productive when the CDR3 lacked stop codons and stayed in frame with V and J; all others were non-productive. Following IMGT convention, CDR3 was defined as the stretch from the second conserved V-encoded cysteine to the conserved J-encoded phenylalanine. The earlier analysis of about 610 of the donors excluded any sequence lacking an unambiguous match to a single V gene segment. In an earlier analysis of approximately 550 of the donors, V segments were called functional above 56.7% productive rearrangements and were called segregating when the between-donor standard deviation exceeded 5%. A statistical classification framework was developed to diagnose cytomegalovirus status using the catalog of TCR beta chain sequences. A later analysis assigned V and J genes by comparing TCR nucleotide sequences with IMGT/GENE-DB human TR gene sequences. Using the TCRdist pipeline, a later analysis assigned CDR3 sequences along with most-parsimonious VDJ recombination scenarios. A later analysis defined each TCR beta chain by its CDR3 amino acid sequence plus V-gene family, and excluded reads lacking a unique V-gene family. A later analysis removed 550 to 650 highly shared, low-generation-probability nucleotide sequences to deal with suspected cross-contamination and a sequencing artifact. In a later analysis, a clonal expansion index was calculated for each public chain from normalized within-repertoire ranks of inferred template counts. In a later analysis, generation probabilities were computed using a VDJ recombination model fitted to out-of-frame rearrangements, and the results were checked against IGoR. Hypergeometric tests were used in a later analysis to score TCR-TCR, TCR-HLA and TCR-CMV co-occurrence, with a repertoire-size bias correction applied to the TCR pairs. To estimate false discovery rates, a later analysis permuted the HLA or CMV assignments 20 times. In a later analysis, co-occurring TCRs were grouped using DBSCAN, with TCRdist sequence similarity added in when clustering inside HLA-allele-positive subsets. Repertoires with fewer than 30,000 or more than 120,000 public chains were left out of co-occurrence clustering, as were a handful of repertoires with anomalous nucleotide sharing. As stored in TCRdb, this immuneACCESS dataset retains in-frame rearrangements with V and J assigned. A fraction of the clones does not appear; measured against another copy, unresolved V genes explain less than half of the discrepancy, and the remainder lacks a known reason. Clonal size and the V and J genes are those of that table, whereas D and trimming came from the DNA. The sample includes about 130,000 clones, with approximately 80% observed a single time. Together, the top ten hold approximately 1.6% of the sample.

Counted from cysteine to phenylalanine, this CDR3 has 12 amino acids. CDR3 DNA is the only sequence kept; it has 36 bases, read in frame from the first base. Relative to germline, V is 5 bases shorter and J is 1 base shorter, with 5 bases between their ends. CDR1 and CDR2, looked up from the germline V gene, are MDHEN and SYDVKM. Sequences were obtained from PBMCs. The receptor chain draws on TRBV28 and TRBJ1-1; a confident D gene designation cannot be given. This clonotype was obtained from a female donor in good health and CMV-seronegative. The CDR3 in this case is CASSPRNTEAFF. The DNA sequence is TGTGCCAGCAGTCCCCGGAACACTGAAGCTTTCTTT.